This T cell receptor beta chain originates from a study of T cell responses to AZD1222 COVID-19 vaccine. This clone was recorded only once. This table comes from immunoSEQ multiplex PCR, and its TCRdb copy is limited to in-frame clones, with some not included. The sample records 130,000 to 150,000 clones, roughly 80% being singletons. The sequences come from peripheral blood, collected on day 0 of MenACWY control vaccination. The clonotype was recovered from an adult in good health.

CDR3 sequence: CASSQDRTGGAFF. Written as DNA, the CDR3 is TGTGCCAGCAGCCAAGATCGTACGGGGGGCGCTTTCTTT. The chain joins TRBV14 to TRBJ1-1; maybe TRBD1 (6 bases). The V and J ends lost 0 bases and 11 bases respectively, with 13 bases between them. This CDR3 has 13 amino acids. CDR1 and CDR2 from the germline V gene are SGHDN and FVKESK.